This T cell receptor (beta chain) was obtained from a study of CD8+ T cells in alopecia areata. Study-wide results and caveats: An increase in clonality over normal scalp was evident in lesional scalp, especially alopecia totalis/universalis. Whereas mice showed it more clearly, TCR sharing across patients was murkier, possibly because of HLA.

Sequencing templates came from extracted RNA that was reverse transcribed into cDNA. Repertoires were generated with immunoSEQ multiplex PCR, while TCRdb's copy carries only in-frame clones and drops some. The sample lists more than 200,000 clones, roughly two thirds seen once, with 1.2% in the top ten. The germline CDR1 and CDR2 sequences are GTSNPN and SVGIG (reference sequence). Deletions cut 6 bases from V and 9 bases from J, with 15 bases between. CDR3 length: 13 residues. This clone occurred once. Its antigen is as yet unknown. Samples from alopecia areata patients were lesional scalp punch biopsies and peripheral blood. Sorted populations comprised CD4+ and CD8+ T cells obtained from PBMCs.

The chain employs TRBV30 and TRBJ1-6; D is possibly TRBD1 (6 bases). The origin of this receptor is a human donor with alopecia areata. The source was CD4+ T cells sorted from blood, collected at week 0. CDR3 residues: CACSRDKASPLHF. The CDR3 DNA reads as TGTGCCTGTAGCCGGGACAAAGCTTCACCCCTCCACTTT.